These 8 T cell receptor beta chains were all obtained from the same sample, sequenced in a study of T cell responses to AZD1222 COVID-19 vaccine. The data were produced by immunoSEQ multiplex PCR, yet TCRdb's version contains in-frame clones alone and is incomplete. The table includes more than 110,000 clones, 85% to 90% detected once. Sequencing used peripheral blood, obtained on day 0 of AZD1222 vaccination. The receptor source for this set is an adult in good health.

The DNA of the CDR3 is TGTGCCAGCAGTTTTGGGAGCGCCGGGGAGCTGTTTTTT. Translation gives CASSFGSAGELFF. This sequence joins TRBV27 and TRBJ2-2, with D maybe TRBD2 (5 bases). The CDR3 totals 13 residues. In germline, CDR1 is MNHEY, CDR2 SMNVEV (reference sequence). V was shortened by 3 bases and J by 6 bases, with 8 bases between the two germline ends.

This clone was found once. The CDR3, as DNA: TGTGCCAGCAGCGTCACAGGGGGAATCGGGAACGAGCAGTACTTC. It specifies CASSVTGGIGNEQYF. V usage is TRBV5-4 and J usage is TRBJ2-7; 8 positions match TRBD1. The germline CDR1 and CDR2 sequences are SGHNT and YYREEE (reference sequence). V lost 4 bases to trimming and J lost 5 bases; unmatched junction nucleotides: 11. The CDR3 consists of 15 residues.

This sequence joins TRBV10-3 and TRBJ2-7; possibly TRBD1 or TRBD2 for D (8 bases each). The CDR3 has 17 amino acids. Trimming stripped 2 bases from V and 5 bases from J, with 22 bases between. Germline CDR1 ENHRY, CDR2 SYGVKD. The DNA of the CDR3 is TGTGCCATCAGTGAGAGGCCGGGAGGGCAGGGGGCAGACGAGCAGTACTTC. Its protein is CAISERPGGQGADEQYF.

The chain joins TRBV6-5 to TRBJ1-5; no clear D. V gave up 6 bases and J gave up 0 bases, with 12 bases separating them. The CDR3 is made up of 15 amino acids. The germline CDR1 and CDR2 sequences are MNHEY and SVGAGI. The CDR3 region is CASSPGERSNQPQHF. The CDR3 DNA sequence: TGTGCCAGCAGCCCGGGAGAGCGTAGCAATCAGCCCCAGCATTTT.

The rearrangement links TRBV29-1 to TRBJ1-1; no clear D gene. V lost 4 bases to trimming and J lost 10 bases, with 13 bases between them. CDR3 length equals 11 residues. Germline assignment: CDR1 SQVTM and CDR2 ANQGSEA. CDR3 nucleotides: TGCAGCGTTGTGTCCGGGCCGGTAGCTTTCTTT. Its protein product is CSVVSGPVAFF. Drawing the rest from reference TRBV29-1 and TRBJ1-1, the complete variable domain is SAVISQKPSRDICQRGTSLTIQCQVDSQVTMMFWYRQQPGQSLTLIATANQGSEATYESGFVIDKFPISRPNLTFSTLTVSNMSPEDSSIYLCSVVSGPVAFFGQGTRLTVV.

This chain connects TRBV7-8 to TRBJ2-5; possible D gene TRBD2, 6 bases. CDR1 is SGHVS, CDR2 FQNEAQ, per germline. This CDR3 contains 18 residues. The V gene lost 0 bases and the J gene lost 3 bases, with 20 bases spanning the gap. The CDR3 DNA is TGTGCCAGCAGCTTAGCGAGAAGTCTAGCGACAAAAGAAGAGACCCAGTACTTC. It is translated as CASSLARSLATKEETQYF. Complete variable domain (other parts from reference TRBV7-8 and TRBJ2-5): GAGVSQSPRYKVAKRGQDVALRCDPISGHVSLFWYQQALGQGPEFLTYFQNEAQLDKSGLPSDRFFAERPEGSVSTLKIQRTQQEDSAVYLCASSLARSLATKEETQYFGPGTRLLVL.

This chain connects TRBV30 to TRBJ1-1; maybe TRBD1 (5 bases). V shed 2 bases and J shed 3 bases, with 10 bases lying between them. The CDR3 runs 13 residues. Germline V gene sequence: CDR1 GTSNPN, CDR2 SVGIG (reference sequence). Here the CDR3 DNA reads TGTGCCTGGAGTCTGGGGGGGGACACTGAAGCTTTCTTT. Translating it yields CAWSLGGDTEAFF.

The rearrangement joins TRBV30 to TRBJ2-3; 8 nucleotides line up with TRBD2. The CDR3 is made up of 15 amino acids. Germline trimming cut 1 base from V and 4 bases from J; bases unmatched to any gene: 7. Looked up from germline, CDR1 is GTSNPN and CDR2 is SVGIG (reference sequence). The CDR3 reads CAWSGDGRASDTQYF. DNA of the CDR3: TGTGCCTGGAGTGGGGACGGGAGGGCATCAGATACGCAGTATTTT.